This T cell receptor (beta chain) was sequenced in a study of blood T cell repertoires in COVID-19. In the original workflow: Estimation of nucleated cell counts was performed using reference gene primer amplification. Sequenced by immunoSEQ multiplex PCR; TCRdb stores in-frame clones only, minus some. V and J calls and clone size are those listed in that table; D and trimming were worked out from the DNA. The sample contains about 470,000 clones, approximately 86% of which appear only once. Individuals drawn from under 30 US areas were roughly 18 to 89 years old. The recovered donors of Cohort 3 showed two negative PCRs, clearance, or symptom resolution. CDR1 is SGHNT and CDR2 is YYREEE in the germline V gene (reference sequence). Trimming pared 0 bases from V and 8 bases from J, leaving 16 bases between. This CDR3 region has 15 residues.

The J gene is TRBJ2-3, the V gene TRBV5-4, with D possibly TRBD2 on 5 matching bases. The source material was PBMCs or T cells enriched from blood (not recorded which). The receptor's source is a woman aged 18-35 years who had recovered from COVID-19. The CDR3, as DNA: TGTGCCAGCAGCTTGGGACCCGGGGATTCGGGTACGCAGTATTTT. It specifies CASSLGPGDSGTQYF.